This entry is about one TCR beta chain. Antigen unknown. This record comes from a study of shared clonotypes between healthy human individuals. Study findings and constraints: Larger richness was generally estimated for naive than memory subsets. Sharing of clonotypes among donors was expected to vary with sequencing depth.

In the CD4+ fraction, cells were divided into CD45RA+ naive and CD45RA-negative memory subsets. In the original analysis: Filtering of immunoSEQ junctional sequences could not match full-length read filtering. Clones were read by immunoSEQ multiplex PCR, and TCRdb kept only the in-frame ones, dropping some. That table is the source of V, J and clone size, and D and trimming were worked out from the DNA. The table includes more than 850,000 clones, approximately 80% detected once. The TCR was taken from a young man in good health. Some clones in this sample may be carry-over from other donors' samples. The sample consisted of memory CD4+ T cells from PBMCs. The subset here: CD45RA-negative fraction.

The DNA of the CDR3 is TGTGCCAGCAGCTATTGGAGGGGGACTAGCGGAAATAGCTCCTACGAGCAGTACTTC. Translation gives CASSYWRGTSGNSSYEQYF. V gene TRBV13 combines with J gene TRBJ2-7; TRBD2 matches 11 bases. The junction had 14 bases not matched to a gene; V was cut back by 4 bases and J by 0 bases. The CDR3 loop spans 19 amino acids. Looked up from germline, CDR1 is PRHDT and CDR2 is FYEKMQ (reference sequence).